A selection of T cell receptor beta chains follows, all from one sample in a study of blood T cell repertoires in COVID-19. TCRdb's copy holds only in-frame clones and misses some; the assay was immunoSEQ multiplex PCR. This repertoire shows roughly 150,000 clones, around 83% found once; its top ten account for approximately 18%. Sequenced: peripheral blood. All receptors come from an older woman who had recovered from COVID-19. The CDR3 runs from the conserved cysteine through the conserved F or W. Each record gives: J gene, V gene, CDR3 protein.

TRBJ1-3 | TRBV7-6 | CASSLGGGPSGNTIYF
TRBJ1-1 | TRBV12-3/TRBV12-4 | CASSLGHF
TRBJ2-7 | TRBV2 | CATQTGTSGSGGEQYF
TRBJ2-2 | TRBV3-1/TRBV3-2 | CASSPVGQNTGELFF
TRBJ2-5 | TRBV19 | CATGGVLGLKSQETQYF
TRBJ2-2 | TRBV7-7 | CAKGVPGDTGELFF
TRBJ2-3 | TRBV9 | CASSGGLTTDTQYF
TRBJ1-5 | TRBV7-9 | CASSFDRANQPQHF
TRBJ1-3 | TRBV5-1 | CASSLGGQGPPGNTIYF
TRBJ2-6 | TRBV5-6 | CASSLGGTGRSGANVLTF
TRBJ1-4 | TRBV18 | CASTTYAGGAGEKLFF
TRBJ1-5 | TRBV9 | CASSVAGDSNQPQHF
TRBJ2-7 | TRBV28 | CASTRFGGRPSPYF
TRBJ1-1 | TRBV7-9 | CASSQSVLNTEAFF
TRBJ2-3 | TRBV11-3 | CASSPAGGHANTDTQYF
TRBJ1-2 | TRBV5-1 | CASSLGLPRGYTF
TRBJ2-7 | TRBV19 | CASSSGPRQGKFEQYF
TRBJ2-5 | TRBV18 | CASSPSEGDGQYF
TRBJ2-1 | TRBV28 | CASTLGSPGEQFF
TRBJ2-7 | TRBV28 | CASSLPAGAHYEQYF
TRBJ2-7 | TRBV7-6 | CASSQRTGSYEQYF
TRBJ1-4 | TRBV2 | CASSAGTGAFELFF
TRBJ1-1 | TRBV29-1 | CSAWALDTEAFF
TRBJ2-6 | TRBV18 | CASSPPAGLGANVLTF
TRBJ2-2 | TRBV9 | CASSARLAGGATGELFF
TRBJ2-7 | TRBV18 | CASSPDRSSYEQYF
TRBJ1-2 | TRBV20-1 | CSARVAQGYTF
TRBJ2-5 | TRBV29-1 | CSAQRGTSGREETQYF
TRBJ1-2 | TRBV5-1 | CASSLVGQGMGGYTF
TRBJ1-2 | TRBV3-1/TRBV3-2 | CASSPGTVNGYTF
TRBJ2-3 | TRBV5-1 | CASSGRGSTDTQYF
TRBJ2-4 | TRBV7-2 | CASSPRGTATQNIQYF
TRBJ1-2 | TRBV29-1 | CSVAQVRGYTF
TRBJ2-1 | TRBV7-6 | CASSPRPGGRRGDEQFF
TRBJ2-7 | TRBV30 | CARSTGGPYEQYF
TRBJ1-5 | TRBV7-2 | CASSFRFDQPQHF